The clone carrying this TCR beta chain was recorded many times. The CDR3 runs to 16 residues. The V and J ends lost 5 bases and 6 bases, in that order; junction bases with no gene match: 10. Germline CDR1 is SGHTA and CDR2 is FQGNSA. TCRdb reanalysed the reads using MiXCR and keeps one entry per CDR3 protein. The sample has 150,000 to 200,000 distinct CDR3 sequences; 15% to 20% are singletons. The data were taken from a study of T cell repertoires in cytomegalovirus infection. The sequenced material came from CD8+ T cells from PBMCs. This receptor was identified in a human donor in good health (CMV status not recorded). Some clones in this sample may be carry-over from other donors' samples. J is TRBJ2-1 and V is TRBV7-2; the match to TRBD2 covers 10 bases. CDR3 DNA sequence: TGTGCCAGCAGCACTGGACTAGCGGAAATCCCCAATGAGCAGTTCTTC. This sequence encodes CASSTGLAEIPNEQFF.